This T cell receptor (beta chain) originates from a study of shared clonotypes between healthy human individuals. Study background: Each donor contributed plates that comprised three CD4 naive, three CD4 memory, two CD8 naive and one CD8 memory.

This clone came up many times. Its antigen is not known. Germline V gene sequence: CDR1 SGHDT, CDR2 YYEEEE. The CDR3 is 14 amino acids. The germline V and J ends were trimmed by 4 bases and 6 bases, with 16 bases remaining between them. Study findings and constraints: Generation probabilities were higher for clonotypes shared across all four sorted-subset donors than for unshared ones.

The assay ran at deep level. Sequencing used immunoSEQ multiplex PCR; TCRdb keeps in-frame clones, though not all of them. Counted here are over a million clones, 75% to 80% occurring once; the ten biggest clones make up more than 0.55%. The TCR sequence derives from a man aged 18 to 29 in good health. Some clones in this sample may be carry-over from other donors' samples. The J gene is TRBJ1-2, the V gene TRBV5-6; D might be TRBD1 (6 bases). What was sequenced was memory CD4+ T cells from PBMCs. Subset specified: CD45RA-negative fraction. CDR3 nucleotides: TGTGCCAGCAGCCCGGAGGGGGGCGCGAATGGCTACACCTTC. Translation: CASSPEGGANGYTF.